What follows is one T cell receptor beta chain and its context. It lacks a known antigen. No base quality values were provided; no much bigger clone lies one nucleotide off. CDR1 is given as SGHVS and CDR2 as FQNEAQ, both from the germline V gene. The CDR3 covers 14 residues, taking in both the cysteine and the phenylalanine. CDR3 DNA is the only sequence kept; it has 42 bases, read in frame from the first base. For this chain, trimming is 3 bases at the V end and 9 bases at the J end, and the number of junction bases without a gene match is 7. The sample belongs to a study of cytomegalovirus exposure and HLA in healthy donors (dated by TCRdb to about 2017). For the wider study: According to an earlier analysis of around 600 of the donors, roughly 180 million T cells yielded 90 million to 140 million unique TCR beta sequences and approximately 280 Gb of sequence data. To predict cytomegalovirus infection status, the study brought together high-throughput TCR immunosequencing, statistical association of individual TCRs with disease status, and machine learning. Donor age, sex, ethnicity and CMV serostatus were collected together with the repertoire data. A later analysis re-analyzed previously published TCR beta repertoires from 500 to 700 donors and added high-resolution HLA genotyping to study TCR occurrence patterns. In an earlier analysis of about 590 of the donors, high-throughput TCR beta sequencing was used to judge whether each TCR beta V gene segment behaved as functional or pseudogenic. All discovery cohort repertoires had been generated on a single sequencing platform. In a later genetic analysis, genome-wide SNP genotypes for about three fifths of the 666 donors were used, and that subset was treated as a discovery cohort. In the later analysis, no new phenotypic data were used to find candidate immune exposures; instead, reliance was placed on TCR beta sequences and their occurrence across donors. The study profiled the T cell repertoires of about 640 subjects by immunosequencing and related them to cytomegalovirus serostatus. Besides the first cohort of more than 650 subjects, a separate validation cohort made up of over 95 different subjects was used. The genetic ancestry cluster associated with self-reported Caucasian donors included 81% of the roughly 400 genotyped donors. Among about 390 genotyped donors of the cohort, an average of approximately 240,000 unique TCR beta nucleotide sequences were sequenced per donor, roughly 20% of them non-productive. The number of donors typed differed by locus, with about 620-630 for A, B, C, DRB1 and DQB1, roughly 520 for DQA1, over 600 for DPA1, and around 430 for DPB1. The study was designed to test whether signatures of past pathogen exposure could be identified by cataloging public T cell receptors. A few DR-DQ haplotypes were treated as single units for association and clustering because of strong linkage in the cohort. Approximately 310 gigabases of sequencing data and approximately 84 million unique TCR sequences were included in an early release covering roughly 600 HLA-typed donors. HLA typing covered class I and class II loci at four-digit resolution.

Overall study results and their limits: A group of highly shared sequence variants was considered likely to be a technical artifact of the sequencing pipeline. Across donors, most TCR sequences were observed very rarely, whereas some public TCRs were present in many individuals. In an earlier analysis of approximately 600 of the donors, most TCR beta V segments were observed in productive rearrangements about 87% or about 30% of the time, broadly matching IMGT annotations. Roughly uniform sequencing depth across donors was assumed in presence/absence analyses, although this assumption may not hold. In the study, about 150 TCR beta chains were listed as associated with cytomegalovirus. When HLA alleles, especially DR and DQ, strongly co-occurred, attributing TCR associations to individual alleles was difficult. A later analysis associated about 17,000 TCR beta sequences with specific HLA alleles at a false discovery rate of 0.05. The classifier was reported to diagnose cytomegalovirus status with high specificity and sensitivity in both the original and validation cohorts. A further reported finding was that TCR beta sequences accurately predicted the HLA-A and HLA-B alleles for most subjects in the first cohort. According to the authors, the approach could potentially be generalized to other disease states and immunological phenotypes. A later analysis found that TCR association rates varied across HLA loci, with DRB1 alleles showing the most associated TCRs and HLA-C alleles the fewest. Because HLA typing was unavailable for some donors at each locus, only the typed subset was used in association tests. Compared with equally common non-associated chains, HLA-associated TCR beta chains in a later analysis were more clonally expanded and had lower generation probabilities. According to a later genetic analysis, donors in an Asian-associated ancestry cluster had fewer N-insertions in productive TCRs than the roughly 700-donor mean. The cohort was sequenced for TCR beta chains only, and without alpha or paired-chain data the features that could be detected were limited. In a later genetic analysis, a missense DCLRE1C variant was associated with V-gene and J-gene trimming of TCR beta chains, and the association was replicated in an independent cohort. CMV serostatus was the only immune exposure information available for the cohort. Linkage disequilibrium might explain the correlated functional status among segregating V segments, but an unknown experimental factor could not be excluded. Because counts were too low, about 17 rarely observed V segments, including chromosome 9 orphons, were excluded from the earlier analysis of some 590 of the donors. The 87-base-pair reads could not distinguish some IMGT-functional V segments, including TRBV6-2 and TRBV6-3, so those segments were excluded. In vitro tests confirmed that a few of the cytomegalovirus-associated TCR beta chains recognize cytomegalovirus antigens. According to a later analysis, parvovirus B19, influenza, CMV and Epstein-Barr virus appeared linked to several top co-occurrence clusters. According to a later analysis, most CMV-associated TCR beta chains appeared to be HLA-restricted, and the HLA associations seemed to be driven largely by CMV exposure.

Library preparation was by the immunoSEQ multiplex PCR assay. For the multiplex PCR, a mixture combining 60 forward primers for TCR Vbeta segments and 13 reverse primers for TCR Jbeta segments was used. The CDR3 region of rearranged TCR beta genes was amplified from genomic DNA with a multiplex PCR assay. The Illumina HiSeq System was used to sequence the amplified TCR beta libraries as 87-base-pair reads. Per the original workflow: In a later analysis, 70 million to 95 million unique TCR beta chains were counted across the 500 to 850 repertoires, and approximately 11 million of these chains were shared by at least two donors. Raw reads were error-corrected and collapsed into unique sequences with a nearest-neighbor algorithm that merged closely related sequences to remove PCR and sequencing errors. To assign V, D and J gene segments, CDR3 sequences were aligned to IMGT reference sequences. For a sequence to be retained, a match of at least six nucleotides to both a V gene segment and a J gene segment was required. Rearrangements were classified as productive when the CDR3 lacked stop codons and remained in frame with V and J, and all other rearrangements were classified as non-productive. CDR3 was defined by IMGT convention, running from the second conserved V-encoded cysteine to the conserved J-encoded phenylalanine. The earlier analysis of fewer than 750 of the donors excluded sequences that lacked an unambiguous match to a single V gene segment. In an earlier analysis of around 590 of the donors, a V segment was called functional when productive rearrangements were above 56.7%, and segregating when the standard deviation between donors exceeded 5%. A statistical classification framework was built for diagnosing cytomegalovirus status from the catalog of TCR beta chain sequences. In a later analysis, V and J genes were assigned by comparing TCR nucleotide sequences against IMGT/GENE-DB human TR gene sequences. Using the TCRdist pipeline, a later analysis assigned CDR3 sequences along with most-parsimonious VDJ recombination scenarios. A later analysis defined each TCR beta chain by its CDR3 amino acid sequence plus V-gene family, and excluded reads lacking a unique V-gene family. To address suspected cross-contamination and a sequencing artifact, a later analysis removed several hundred highly shared, low-generation-probability nucleotide sequences. A later analysis calculated a clonal expansion index for each public chain from normalized within-repertoire ranks of inferred template counts. In a later analysis, generation probabilities were computed using a VDJ recombination model fitted to out-of-frame rearrangements, and the results were checked against IGoR. In a later analysis, TCR-TCR, TCR-HLA and TCR-CMV co-occurrence was scored with hypergeometric tests, and a repertoire-size bias correction was applied to TCR pairs. False discovery rates were estimated in a later analysis by permuting HLA or CMV assignments 20 times. In a later analysis, co-occurring TCRs were grouped with DBSCAN, and TCRdist sequence similarity was added when clustering was performed within HLA-allele-positive subsets. Repertoires with fewer than 30,000 or more than 120,000 public chains were left out of co-occurrence clustering, as were a handful of repertoires with anomalous nucleotide sharing. In its TCRdb copy, this immuneACCESS table keeps in-frame sequences only and misses some clones. Where compared with another copy, unresolved V genes explain less than half of these, and the others have no known cause. Clone size and the V and J calls come from that table; the DNA yielded D and trimming. In all, the sample holds around 90,000 clones, and roughly 84% of those were seen once. Roughly 2.5% of the sample lies in the top ten.

The cohort was made up of around 720 healthy bone marrow donors. At the time of sampling, all cohort members were nominally healthy, though unrecorded immune exposures were likely present. The donor was CMV seronegative and belonged to the group of 320 or so seronegative cohort members. Every donor gave a peripheral blood sample, and the peripheral blood mononuclear cells from that sample were used for TCR beta sequencing. The Qiagen DNeasy Blood Extraction Kit was used to extract genomic DNA from the blood cell samples. The sequencing sample was made of PBMCs. The chain is assembled from TRBV7-8 and TRBJ1-5, with 8 middle bases fitting TRBD1. This clonotype was obtained from a man aged 25 to 40 in good health and CMV-seronegative. The encoded CDR3 is CASSLGQAWAPQHF. The sequenced DNA: TGTGCCAGCAGCTTGGGACAGGCCTGGGCGCCCCAGCATTTT.